The next 15 T cell receptor beta chains were all read from a single sample in a study of T cell responses to AZD1222 COVID-19 vaccine. Profiling relied on immunoSEQ multiplex PCR, and the TCRdb table lists in-frame clones only, not all of them. The sample records approximately 98,000 clones, over 85% being singletons. Sequenced material: peripheral blood, taken on day 0 of MenACWY control vaccination. The source of these receptors is an adult in good health.

This clone is a singleton in its sample. The chain couples TRBV10-3 to TRBJ2-7; 15 bases fit TRBD2. Germline CDR1 is ENHRY and CDR2 is SYGVKD. The CDR3 runs 16 residues. Germline trimming cut 2 bases from V and 4 bases from J; bases unmatched to any gene: 3. The CDR3 loop is CAISEPGTSGGYEQYF. In nucleotides, the CDR3 is TGTGCCATCAGTGAGCCTGGGACTAGCGGGGGGTACGAGCAGTACTTC.

The chain uses TRBV2 and TRBJ2-7, with D possibly matching TRBD1 (6 bases). The ends were cut back, 5 bases at V and 3 bases at J, with 14 bases in the middle. This CDR3 has 14 amino acids. CDR1 and CDR2 from the germline V gene are SNHLY and FYNNEI. The CDR3 nucleotides are TGTGCCAGCAGTAAACAGGGTGGGCTCTACGAGCAGTACTTC. It specifies CASSKQGGLYEQYF.

The chain is built from TRBV7-6 and TRBJ1-2; D not certain. Between the trimmed V and J ends, which lost 5 bases and 4 bases, there was a span of 17 bases. Per the germline V gene, CDR1 is SGHVS and CDR2 is FNYEAQ. The CDR3 sequence is 15 residues long. The CDR3 nucleotides are TGTGCCAGCAGCGCTCAGGAGCTCTCGGGCTATGGCTACACCTTC. It codes for CASSAQELSGYGYTF.

The V and J genes are TRBV9 and TRBJ1-2; 12 nucleotides match TRBD1. Germline CDR1 reads SGDLS; CDR2 reads YYNGEE. V lost 6 bases to trimming and J lost 4 bases; unmatched junction nucleotides: 7. The CDR3 runs 15 residues. This chain's CDR3 is CASTEGQGAFYGYTF. The CDR3 DNA reads as TGTGCCAGCACCGAGGGACAGGGGGCCTTCTATGGCTACACCTTC. The whole variable domain, filled in from reference TRBV9 and TRBJ1-2, reads DSGVTQTPKHLITATGQRVTLRCSPRSGDLSVYWYQQSLDQGLQFLIQYYNGEERAKGNILERFSAQQFPDLHSELNLSSLELGDSALYFCASTEGQGAFYGYTFGSGTRLTVV.

The V call is TRBV6-5, the J call TRBJ1-2; the match to TRBD1 covers 7 bases. Per germline, CDR1 MNHEY and CDR2 SVGAGI. The CDR3 has 14 amino acids. V shed 2 bases, J shed 5 bases, and the junction held 5 bases outside the gene matches. The CDR3 nucleotides read TGTGCCAGCAGTTACCGGGACAGCAGATATGGCTACACCTTC. Translation: CASSYRDSRYGYTF.

Only one count was recorded for this clone. The chain uses TRBV5-1 and TRBJ2-3; D not resolved. Germline CDR1 is SGHRS and CDR2 is YFSETQ. CDR3 length: 13 residues. Trimming left V 1 base short and J 5 bases short, with 8 bases between. The CDR3: CASSLKPGDTQYF. DNA of the CDR3: TGCGCCAGCAGCTTGAAGCCTGGAGATACGCAGTATTTT.

The chain couples TRBV27 to TRBJ1-6; D is uncertain. Per the germline V gene, CDR1 is MNHEY and CDR2 is SMNVEV (reference sequence). V shed 2 bases and J shed 8 bases, with 10 bases lying between them. The CDR3 runs 14 residues. The CDR3 here is CASSLQATYSPLHF. CDR3 coding DNA: TGTGCCAGCAGTTTACAGGCCACTTATTCACCCCTCCACTTT.

The genes are TRBV4-1 and TRBJ1-1; D unclear. V lost 4 bases, J lost 1 base, and 7 bases lay in between. This CDR3 has 13 amino acids. The germline V gene encodes CDR1 MGHRA and CDR2 YSYEKL. The CDR3 is CASSLPGNTEAFF. The DNA for the CDR3 is TGCGCCAGCAGCCTGCCGGGGAACACTGAAGCTTTCTTT.

The V call is TRBV18, the J call TRBJ1-2; possibly TRBD1 for D (6 bases). The germline V gene has CDR1 KGHSH and CDR2 LQKENI. Between the trimmed V and J ends, which lost 2 bases and 7 bases, there was a span of 11 bases. This CDR3 comprises 13 residues. The CDR3 region has the DNA TGTGCCAGCTCACCAGACGGACAGTTTGGCTACACCTTC. The encoded protein is CASSPDGQFGYTF.

The CDR3 region has the DNA TGCGCCAGCAGACCCGGGACAGGGGGCTCCCTAACAAGGACCGGGGAGCTGTTTTTT. Encoded protein: CASRPGTGGSLTRTGELFF. The chain employs TRBV5-1 and TRBJ2-2; the match to TRBD1 covers 12 bases. The CDR3 is 19 amino acids. The V and J ends lost 5 bases and 5 bases, in that order; junction bases with no gene match: 16. Germline V gene lookup returns CDR1 SGHRS and CDR2 YFSETQ. The full variable domain, completed using reference TRBV5-1 and TRBJ2-2, is KAGVTQTPRYLIKTRGQQVTLSCSPISGHRSVSWYQQTPGQGLQFLFEYFSETQRNKGNFPGRFSGRQFSNSRSEMNVSTLELGDSALYLCASRPGTGGSLTRTGELFFGEGSRLTVL.

The chain links TRBV28 to TRBJ2-1; TRBD2 agrees at 13 bases. The CDR3 covers 15 residues. The germline gives CDR1 MDHEN, CDR2 SYDVKM. The ends lost 7 bases at V and 4 bases at J; junction bases unmatched: 4. For the CDR3, the DNA is TGTGCCAGCACTGAGGGACTAGCGGGGTACAATGAGCAGTTCTTC. As protein: CASTEGLAGYNEQFF.

The chain links TRBV18 to TRBJ2-1; possibly TRBD2 for D (6 bases). Germline assignment: CDR1 KGHSH and CDR2 LQKENI. With 2 bases removed from V and 1 base from J, the gap between germline ends came to 9 bases. The CDR3 extends over 15 amino acids. The CDR3 region has the DNA TGTGCCAGCTCACCATCGGGGGTGTCCTACAATGAGCAGTTCTTC. Translation gives CASSPSGVSYNEQFF.

This clone was seen a few times. Additional DNA sequences in this sample encode the identical CDR3. The chain carries TRBV18 and TRBJ1-5; the D is unclear. Germline assignment: CDR1 KGHSH and CDR2 LQKENI. This CDR3 region has 15 residues. Trimming stripped 0 bases from V and 2 bases from J, with 8 bases between. The CDR3 DNA follows: TGTGCCAGCTCACCACCAGGTCAGGGCAATCAGCCCCAGCATTTT. Translation: CASSPPGQGNQPQHF.

The rearrangement links TRBV4-3 to TRBJ1-5; no firm D call. The germline gives CDR1 LGHNA, CDR2 YSLEER. This CDR3 has 15 residues. V dropped 0 bases and J dropped 3 bases, with 9 bases sitting between them. The CDR3 reads CASSQDHRINQPQHF. DNA for the CDR3: TGCGCCAGCAGCCAAGATCACCGAATCAATCAGCCCCAGCATTTT.

The gene calls are TRBV6-1 and TRBJ1-1, with 10 bases identical to TRBD1. Germline trimming cut 2 bases from V and 6 bases from J; bases unmatched to any gene: 6. The CDR3 runs 15 residues. CDR1 MNHNS and CDR2 SASEGT come from the germline V gene. The CDR3 protein is CASSELWDRGAEAFF. Here the CDR3 DNA reads TGTGCCAGCAGTGAACTATGGGACAGGGGTGCTGAAGCTTTCTTT.